The 20 T cell receptor beta chains below all came from one sample that was sequenced in a study of cytomegalovirus exposure and HLA in healthy donors. Use of 60 Vbeta and 13 Jbeta primers characterized the PCR. Here immunoSEQ multiplex PCR was the method, and the copy in TCRdb shows in-frame clones only, minus some. Of approximately 210,000 clones listed, around 75% were seen once; the top ten hold about 1.4%. The sequenced material came from PBMCs. All receptors derive from a woman between 50 and 59 years old in good health and CMV-seronegative.

V gene TRBV11-3 combines with J gene TRBJ2-1; maybe TRBD1 (5 bases). With 3 bases removed from V and 8 bases from J, the gap between germline ends came to 5 bases. This CDR3 comprises 11 residues. From germline, CDR1 is SGHNT and CDR2 YENEEA. CDR3 nucleotide sequence: TGTGCCAGCAGCTTGGGGCATGAGCAGTTCTTC. It specifies CASSLGHEQFF.

V and J are TRBV6-6 and TRBJ1-6, with 7 positions matching TRBD1. The length of the CDR3 is 13 residues. V shed 9 bases and J 7 bases; nucleotides not matched to a gene: 6. The germline V gene encodes CDR1 MNHNY and CDR2 SVGAGI (reference sequence). CDR3 region: CASQGQPNSPLHF. CDR3 nucleotide sequence: TGTGCCAGTCAGGGACAGCCGAATTCACCCCTCCACTTT.

This sequence joins TRBV6-6 and TRBJ1-5; 7 bases align to TRBD1. Germline CDR1 MNHNY, CDR2 SVGAGI (reference sequence). The CDR3 is made up of 14 amino acids. V lost 8 bases, J lost 4 bases, and 8 bases stayed unmatched. The CDR3 nucleotides are TGTGCCAGCTCGGTCAGGGGGAAAAATCAGCCCCAGCATTTT. Its protein product is CASSVRGKNQPQHF.

V is TRBV25-1 and J is TRBJ2-5; 9 bases map to TRBD2. The V and J ends lost 3 bases and 1 base, in that order; junction bases with no gene match: 9. The V gene's germline CDR1 is MGHDK and CDR2 SYGVNS. CDR3 size: 17 residues. CDR3 DNA sequence: TGTGCCAGCAGTGACCCCTGGACTAGCGAAAGCCAAGAGACCCAGTACTTC. This codes for CASSDPWTSESQETQYF.

This clone was seen once. The gene calls are TRBV4-3 and TRBJ2-7, with TRBD1 matching 9 bases. Germline loops: CDR1 LGHNA, CDR2 YSLEER. Unmatched junction bases numbered 14, after V lost 5 bases and J lost 6 bases. This CDR3 region has 16 residues. In DNA form, the CDR3 reads TGCGCCAGCAGCGCAGCGGACAGGGGAATAACTGTCGAGCAGTACTTC. This codes for CASSAADRGITVEQYF.

This chain uses TRBV2 with TRBJ2-7; TRBD1 is a possible D gene (6 bases). Germline V lookup: CDR1 SNHLY, CDR2 FYNNEI. This CDR3 has 14 residues. The V end was cut by 5 bases, the J end by 2 bases, with 13 bases between. The CDR3 reads CASSLNRVTYEQYF. As DNA, the CDR3 is TGTGCCAGCAGTCTTAACAGGGTAACCTACGAGCAGTACTTC.

This clone was detected only once. In nucleotides, the CDR3 is TGTGCCAGCAGCTTAGTCACAGGGGAATTGGGCTACGAGCAGTACTTC. Translating it yields CASSLVTGELGYEQYF. The V and J genes are TRBV7-9 and TRBJ2-7; 7 bases match TRBD1. The CDR3 extends over 16 amino acids. Germline V gene data show CDR1 as SEHNR and CDR2 as FQNEAQ (reference sequence). After removal of 1 base from V and 3 bases from J, the junction contained 9 bases not matched to a gene.

The chain employs TRBV9 and TRBJ1-6, with TRBD1 as a possible D gene (6 bases). The germline gives CDR1 SGDLS, CDR2 YYNGEE. The CDR3 length is 14 residues. V was cut by 3 bases and J by 10 bases, with 14 bases left in between. The CDR3 protein is CASSAPGVQSPLHF. The DNA for the CDR3 is TGTGCCAGCAGCGCTCCAGGGGTACAGTCACCCCTCCACTTT.

V is TRBV4-2 and J is TRBJ1-2; weak D call: TRBD1 (6 bases). The germline V gene encodes CDR1 LGHNA and CDR2 YNFKEQ. Trimming took off 1 base at V and 3 bases at J, with 12 bases between the two ends. The CDR3 totals 15 residues. The CDR3 nucleotides are TGTGCCAGCAGCCAAGTGGGGGGGCGCGACTATGGCTACACCTTC. The encoded protein is CASSQVGGRDYGYTF.

In its sample, this clone was seen a few times. The chain employs TRBV7-2 and TRBJ2-1; 8 bases line up with TRBD2. J gave up 4 bases and V 6 bases, and 5 bases lay outside the gene matches. CDR1 and CDR2 from the germline V gene are SGHTA and FQGNSA. The length of the CDR3 is 14 residues. CDR3 nucleotides: TGTGCCAGCAGGCCTCGCGGGGGGTACAATGAGCAGTTCTTC. It is translated as CASRPRGGYNEQFF.

This chain uses TRBV11-2 with TRBJ2-1; D not certain. Germline V gene lookup returns CDR1 SGHAT and CDR2 FQNNGV. This CDR3 spans 12 amino acids. V was clipped by 4 bases and J by 7 bases, with 8 bases between them. CDR3 nucleotides: TGTGCCAGCAGCTCACAACGAAATGAGCAGTTCTTC. Protein product: CASSSQRNEQFF.

In its sample, this clone was seen once. J is TRBJ2-1 and V is TRBV9, with 8 positions matching TRBD2. V lost 4 bases and J lost 7; bases outside the gene matches: 10. Germline loops: CDR1 SGDLS, CDR2 YYNGEE. There are 15 residues in the CDR3. The CDR3 DNA reads as TGTGCCAGCAGCTGGAACGGACTAGCCGGGAATGAGCAGTTCTTC. This translates into CASSWNGLAGNEQFF.

J is TRBJ1-1 and V is TRBV4-1; D might be TRBD1 (5 bases). This CDR3 contains 15 residues. V lost 4 bases to trimming and J lost 0 bases, with 12 bases between them. Germline V lookup: CDR1 MGHRA, CDR2 YSYEKL. The CDR3 sequence: CASSLPDSLNTEAFF. CDR3 DNA sequence: TGCGCCAGCAGCCTACCCGACAGCTTGAACACTGAAGCTTTCTTT.

The gene calls are TRBV5-6 and TRBJ2-7; 11 positions match TRBD2. V lost 4 bases to trimming and J lost 4 bases; unmatched junction nucleotides: 7. CDR1 SGHDT and CDR2 YYEEEE come from the germline V gene. The CDR3 spans 15 residues. CDR3 region: CASSPLTSGRYEQYF. Written as DNA, the CDR3 is TGTGCCAGCAGCCCCCTCACTAGCGGGAGATACGAGCAGTACTTC.

The chain couples TRBV19 to TRBJ1-2, with 8 bases lining up with TRBD1. The CDR3 spans 13 residues. From germline, CDR1 is LNHDA and CDR2 SQIVND (reference sequence). The junction had 4 bases not matched to a gene; V was cut back by 6 bases and J by 4 bases. The CDR3 region is CASRGQDFYGYTF. In nucleotides, the CDR3 is TGTGCCAGTAGGGGACAGGATTTCTATGGCTACACCTTC.

The chain carries TRBV10-3 and TRBJ2-3, with 10 bases matching TRBD2. CDR3 length: 15 amino acids. V shed 2 bases and J 3 bases; nucleotides not matched to a gene: 2. Germline V gene data show CDR1 as ENHRY and CDR2 as SYGVKD. The CDR3 protein is CAISEGAGGTDTQYF. CDR3 DNA sequence: TGTGCCATCAGTGAGGGAGCGGGGGGGACAGATACGCAGTATTTT.

This clone was counted once. The chain uses TRBV4-2 and TRBJ1-5; D is unresolved. The CDR3 runs to 15 residues. Trimming removed 3 bases at V and 6 bases at J, with 15 bases between. The germline CDR1 and CDR2 sequences are LGHNA and YNFKEQ. CDR3 region: CASSQRTEESQPQHF. Here the CDR3 DNA reads TGTGCCAGCAGCCAGAGGACTGAGGAGAGTCAGCCCCAGCATTTT.

Details on this clone: Other DNA sequences of this sample code for an identical CDR3. V usage is TRBV9 and J usage is TRBJ2-5; 8 nucleotides agree with TRBD2. In germline, CDR1 is SGDLS, CDR2 YYNGEE. Trimming took 0 bases from V and 2 from J; bases not matched to a gene: 0. The CDR3 runs to 14 residues. CDR3 protein: CASSVAGGQETQYF. The CDR3 bases are TGTGCCAGCAGCGTAGCGGGGGGGCAAGAGACCCAGTACTTC.

V is TRBV15 and J is TRBJ1-2; D is unclear. Germline loops: CDR1 LNHNV, CDR2 YYDKDF (reference sequence). The V and J ends lost 0 bases and 3 bases respectively, with 20 bases between them. The CDR3 contains 18 residues. CDR3 sequence: CATSRDVGGGTLHYGYTF. The CDR3 bases are TGTGCCACCAGCAGAGATGTTGGCGGTGGAACCCTCCACTATGGCTACACCTTC. The full variable domain, in which reference TRBV15 and TRBJ1-2 provide the parts outside the CDR3, is DAMVIQNPRYQVTQFGKPVTLSCSQTLNHNVMYWYQQKSSQAPKLLFHYYDKDFNNEADTPDNFQSRRPNTSFCFLDIRSPGLGDTAMYLCATSRDVGGGTLHYGYTFGSGTRLTVV.

The chain has TRBV6-1 and TRBJ1-5; the D gene is possibly TRBD1 (6 bases). From germline, CDR1 is MNHNS and CDR2 SASEGT. V was shortened by 0 bases and J by 9 bases, with 18 bases between the two germline ends. This CDR3 region has 16 residues. CDR3 bases: TGTGCCAGCAGTGAAGCTGGGGCAGGGGCGCCTAGGCCCCAGCATTTT. Protein sequence: CASSEAGAGAPRPQHF.